The 24 T cell receptor beta chains given below trace back to one sample, sequenced in a study of TIL therapy for anti-PD-1-resistant metastatic lung cancer (dated by TCRdb to about 2021). This specimen's time point label, per the study, means: pre-treatment sample, taken before nivolumab and TIL therapy. The immunoSEQ v3 hsTCRB kit was used to amplify TCR beta CDR3 regions from genomic DNA through bias-controlled multiplex PCR. Held by TCRdb, this immuneACCESS table contains in-frame sequences only and omits some clones. Under half of the omission traces to an unresolved V gene where checked; the cause of the rest is unknown. The sample contains under 70,000 clones, around 87% of them found a single time. About 2.5% of the sample rests with the top ten. The specimen was blood, collected at baseline. These receptors all stem from a person aged 25 to 80 with non-small cell lung cancer.

This chain connects TRBV7-9 to TRBJ1-2, with D possibly TRBD1 on 6 matching bases. V was cut by 8 bases and J by 6 bases, with 16 bases left in between. The germline gives CDR1 SEHNR, CDR2 FQNEAQ (reference sequence). There are 13 residues in the CDR3. For the CDR3, the DNA is TGTGCCAGCCCAGGGACATCTGGGGATGGCTACACCTTC. Protein: CASPGTSGDGYTF.

The chain links TRBV7-8 to TRBJ2-1; 9 positions match TRBD2. This CDR3 contains 17 residues. Germline V gene sequence: CDR1 SGHVS, CDR2 FQNEAQ. V lost 2 bases, J lost 3 bases, and 8 bases stayed unmatched. CDR3 DNA sequence: TGTGCCAGCAGCTTACAGTCTAGCGGGGTTAGCTACAATGAGCAGTTCTTC. It specifies CASSLQSSGVSYNEQFF.

The V gene is TRBV15, the J gene TRBJ1-4, with 10 bases fitting TRBD1. The germline V gene has CDR1 LNHNV and CDR2 YYDKDF (reference sequence). The CDR3 loop spans 15 amino acids. V was clipped by 3 bases and J by 5 bases; unmatched bases: 3. The CDR3 protein is CATSRTGGENEKLFF. The CDR3 nucleotides read TGTGCCACCAGCAGGACAGGGGGCGAGAATGAAAAACTGTTTTTT.

The V call is TRBV13, the J call TRBJ2-7; 8 bases are a match to TRBD1. Looked up from germline, CDR1 is PRHDT and CDR2 is FYEKMQ (reference sequence). V lost 6 bases and J lost 5; bases outside the gene matches: 9. The CDR3 runs to 14 residues. The CDR3 sequence: CASSRDRSRNEQYF. Here the CDR3 DNA reads TGTGCCAGCAGTAGGGACAGGTCTCGGAACGAGCAGTACTTC.

This chain uses TRBV3-1 (or the pseudogene TRBV3-2) with TRBJ2-1; D ambiguous. The CDR3 is 13 residues long. Trimming took 6 bases from V and 3 from J, leaving 9 bases between them. Germline V gene sequence: CDR1 LGHDT, CDR2 YNNKEL (reference sequence). CDR3 amino acids: CASSSQRYNEQFF. For the CDR3, the DNA is TGTGCCAGCAGTTCCCAACGCTACAATGAGCAGTTCTTC.

There are a few counts of this clone. This chain links TRBV27 with TRBJ1-1; TRBD1 agrees at 7 bases. This CDR3 has 12 amino acids. The trim removed 6 bases at V and 5 bases at J, leaving 3 bases unmatched. Germline-derived CDR1 and CDR2 are MNHEY and SMNVEV (reference sequence). The CDR3 spells CASRTQGTEAFF. As DNA, the CDR3 is TGTGCCAGCAGGACACAGGGGACTGAAGCTTTCTTT.

The rearrangement links TRBV7-5 to TRBJ2-5; TRBD2 is taken as the D call from the table, unchecked against the DNA. TRBV7-5 is annotated as a pseudogene. This CDR3 is built from 16 residues. This CDR3 reads CVRSPPTSGRKETQYF. CDR3 nucleotides: TGTGTCAGAAGCCCACCGACCAGCGGGAGGAAAGAGACCCAGTACTTC.

The chain employs TRBV28 and TRBJ1-2; no definite D call. Germline V gene data show CDR1 as MDHEN and CDR2 as SYDVKM. The CDR3 has 11 residues. The ends were cut back, 7 bases at V and 4 bases at J, with 7 bases in the middle. The CDR3 coding sequence is TGTGCCAGCACAGGCTTCTATGGCTACACCTTC. Amino acids: CASTGFYGYTF.

The J gene is TRBJ2-7, the V gene TRBV18; TRBD1 matches 10 bases. Looked up from germline, CDR1 is KGHSH and CDR2 is LQKENI. The trim removed 0 bases at V and 5 bases at J, leaving 4 bases unmatched. The CDR3 is 15 residues long. CDR3: CASSPPRQGADEQYF. In DNA form, the CDR3 reads TGTGCCAGCTCACCACCGCGACAGGGGGCCGACGAGCAGTACTTC.

V and J are TRBV11-2 and TRBJ2-1; 7 nucleotides match TRBD2. Trimming removed 0 bases from V and 9 bases from J; junction bases left unmatched: 5. This CDR3 is 14 amino acids long. In germline, CDR1 is SGHAT, CDR2 FQNNGV. This CDR3 is CASSLEGGVGEQFF. CDR3 nucleotide sequence: TGTGCCAGCAGCTTAGAGGGGGGGGTAGGTGAGCAGTTCTTC.

This chain connects TRBV27 to TRBJ2-1, with 8 positions matching TRBD1. The J segment lost 7 bases and the V segment lost 7 bases, leaving 9 bases of the junction unmatched. CDR1 is MNHEY, CDR2 SMNVEV, per germline (reference sequence). The CDR3 loop spans 14 amino acids. CDR3 nucleotide sequence: TGTGCCAGCACCCCTGGGACAGGTACAAATGAGCAGTTCTTC. It yields the protein CASTPGTGTNEQFF.

V usage is TRBV2 and J usage is TRBJ2-5; D is ambiguous. The germline V and J ends were trimmed by 5 bases and 4 bases, with 11 bases remaining between them. Germline CDR1 is SNHLY and CDR2 is FYNNEI. The CDR3 runs to 13 residues. In nucleotides, the CDR3 is TGTGCCAGCAGTATACAATGGAGAGAGACCCAGTACTTC. Protein: CASSIQWRETQYF.

This clone was recorded only once. V gene TRBV5-1 combines with J gene TRBJ2-1; 13 bases fit TRBD2. V lost 4 bases, J lost 5 bases, and 3 bases stayed unmatched. The CDR3 covers 15 residues. Germline-derived CDR1 and CDR2 are SGHRS and YFSETQ. Here the CDR3 reads CASSGTSGVNNEQFF. For the CDR3, the DNA is TGCGCCAGCAGCGGGACTAGCGGGGTCAACAATGAGCAGTTCTTC. Based on the CDR3 plus reference TRBV5-1 and TRBJ2-1, the full variable domain is KAGVTQTPRYLIKTRGQQVTLSCSPISGHRSVSWYQQTPGQGLQFLFEYFSETQRNKGNFPGRFSGRQFSNSRSEMNVSTLELGDSALYLCASSGTSGVNNEQFFGPGTRLTVL.

This clone came up once. The chain has TRBV18 and TRBJ2-7, with unresolved D. Deletions cut 1 base from V and 3 bases from J, with 7 bases between. The germline CDR1 and CDR2 sequences are KGHSH and LQKENI. This CDR3 contains 13 residues. The CDR3 reads CASSPHTIYEQYF. CDR3 in DNA: TGTGCCAGCTCACCACATACGATCTACGAGCAGTACTTC.

The V and J genes are TRBV3-1 (or the pseudogene TRBV3-2) and TRBJ1-2, with 9 positions matching TRBD1. Germline loops: CDR1 LGHDT, CDR2 YNNKEL (reference sequence). The CDR3 totals 16 residues. J was trimmed by 9 bases and V by 4 bases; bases with no gene match: 15. CDR3 coding DNA: TGTGCCAGCAGCCCTCCGGGGACAGGGATCCCCCGAAGCTACACCTTC. Its protein is CASSPPGTGIPRSYTF.

The chain recombines TRBV28 with TRBJ2-5; 9 bases match TRBD1. The CDR3 sequence is 15 residues long. Germline V CDR1 and CDR2: MDHEN, SYDVKM. V shed 6 bases, J shed 4 bases, and the junction held 9 bases outside the gene matches. This chain's CDR3 is CASSQQGAGGETQYF. CDR3 sequence (DNA): TGTGCCAGCAGCCAACAGGGGGCCGGGGGAGAGACCCAGTACTTC.

This sequence joins TRBV29-1 and TRBJ1-3; D remains ambiguous. The CDR3 extends over 14 amino acids. Between the trimmed V and J ends, which lost 0 bases and 3 bases, there was a span of 9 bases. Germline V CDR1 and CDR2: SQVTM, ANQGSEA. CDR3 protein: CSVEEAGFGNTIYF. The DNA of the CDR3 is TGCAGCGTTGAAGAGGCCGGGTTTGGAAACACCATATATTTT.

This clone came up a few times. The J gene is TRBJ2-7, the V gene TRBV27, with 12 bases aligning to TRBD2. V was pared by 4 bases and J by 5 bases, with 15 bases of the junction left unmatched. Germline V gives CDR1 MNHEY, CDR2 SMNVEV (reference sequence). This CDR3 has 18 residues. In DNA form, the CDR3 reads TGTGCCAGCAGTTCCCTCGGACTAGCGGGGCCAGAGGTCAACGAGCAGTACTTC. As protein: CASSSLGLAGPEVNEQYF.

The chain is built from TRBV5-1 and TRBJ2-3; possible D gene TRBD2, 5 bases. V was shortened by 2 bases and J by 4 bases, with 17 bases between the two germline ends. There are 16 residues in the CDR3. Germline V gives CDR1 SGHRS, CDR2 YFSETQ. The CDR3: CASSFPDLYRADTQYF. CDR3 nucleotides: TGCGCCAGCAGCTTCCCGGACTTGTATAGGGCAGATACGCAGTATTTT.

The chain links TRBV14 to TRBJ1-1; weak D call: TRBD1 (6 bases). The germline CDR1 and CDR2 sequences are SGHDN and FVKESK. V dropped 4 bases and J dropped 0 bases, with 6 bases sitting between them. CDR3 size: 13 residues. This CDR3 reads CASSRTVNTEAFF. DNA for the CDR3: TGTGCCAGCAGCCGGACAGTGAACACTGAAGCTTTCTTT.

The V and J genes are TRBV29-1 and TRBJ2-3; no reliable D call. Trimming pared 1 base from V and 6 bases from J, leaving 14 bases between. Germline lookup yields CDR1 SQVTM and CDR2 ANQGSEA. This CDR3 spans 14 amino acids. CDR3 amino acids: CSVEGTATSDTQYF. The CDR3 DNA sequence: TGCAGCGTTGAAGGCACCGCGACATCTGATACGCAGTATTTT.

The V and J genes are TRBV27 and TRBJ2-5, with D possibly TRBD1 on 5 matching bases. In germline, CDR1 is MNHEY, CDR2 SMNVEV (reference sequence). Trimming took off 1 base at V and 5 bases at J, with 11 bases between the two ends. This CDR3 has 14 residues. CDR3 amino acids: CASSLFPGMETQYF. In DNA form, the CDR3 reads TGTGCCAGCAGTTTATTCCCAGGGATGGAGACCCAGTACTTC.

CDR3 sequence (DNA): TGTGCCAGCAGGGCAGGGGGCGCGTTCACTGAAGCTTTCTTT. It yields the protein CASRAGGAFTEAFF. This chain links TRBV6-5 with TRBJ1-1; 8 bases match TRBD1. Germline loops: CDR1 MNHEY, CDR2 SVGAGI. This CDR3 is 14 amino acids long. V shed 6 bases, J shed 4 bases, and the junction held 7 bases outside the gene matches.

The chain carries TRBV3-1 (or the pseudogene TRBV3-2) and TRBJ2-7, with 11 bases identical to TRBD2. Germline CDR1 reads LGHDT; CDR2 reads YNNKEL (reference sequence). CDR3 size: 14 residues. Unmatched junction bases numbered 3, after V lost 4 bases and J lost 4 bases. CDR3 sequence reads: CASSPRLAGYEQYF. CDR3 DNA sequence: TGTGCCAGCAGCCCCAGACTAGCGGGGTACGAGCAGTACTTC.